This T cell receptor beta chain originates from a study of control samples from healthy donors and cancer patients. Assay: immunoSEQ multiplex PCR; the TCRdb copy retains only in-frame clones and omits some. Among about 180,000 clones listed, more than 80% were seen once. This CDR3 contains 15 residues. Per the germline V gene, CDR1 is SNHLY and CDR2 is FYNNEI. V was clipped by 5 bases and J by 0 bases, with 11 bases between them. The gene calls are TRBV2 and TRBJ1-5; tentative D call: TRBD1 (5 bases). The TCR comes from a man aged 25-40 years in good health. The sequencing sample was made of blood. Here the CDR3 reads CASSLDSYSNQPQHF. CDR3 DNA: TGTGCCAGCAGTTTAGACAGCTATAGCAATCAGCCCCAGCATTTT.